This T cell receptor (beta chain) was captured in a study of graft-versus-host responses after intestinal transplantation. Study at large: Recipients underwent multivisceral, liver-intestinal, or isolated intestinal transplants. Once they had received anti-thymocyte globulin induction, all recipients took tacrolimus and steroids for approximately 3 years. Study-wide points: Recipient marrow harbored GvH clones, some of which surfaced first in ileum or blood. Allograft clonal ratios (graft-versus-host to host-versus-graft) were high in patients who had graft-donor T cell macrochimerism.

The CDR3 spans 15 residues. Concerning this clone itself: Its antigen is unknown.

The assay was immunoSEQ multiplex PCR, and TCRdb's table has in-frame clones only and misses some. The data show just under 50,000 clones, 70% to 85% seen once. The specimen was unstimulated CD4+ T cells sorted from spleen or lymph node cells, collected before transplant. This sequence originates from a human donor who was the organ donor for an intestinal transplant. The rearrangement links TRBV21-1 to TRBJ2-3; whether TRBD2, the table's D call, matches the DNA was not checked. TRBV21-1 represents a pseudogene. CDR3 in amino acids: CASSKGRGRGDTQYF. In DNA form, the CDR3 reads TGTGCCAGCAGCAAAGGACGGGGGAGAGGAGATACGCAGTATTTT.